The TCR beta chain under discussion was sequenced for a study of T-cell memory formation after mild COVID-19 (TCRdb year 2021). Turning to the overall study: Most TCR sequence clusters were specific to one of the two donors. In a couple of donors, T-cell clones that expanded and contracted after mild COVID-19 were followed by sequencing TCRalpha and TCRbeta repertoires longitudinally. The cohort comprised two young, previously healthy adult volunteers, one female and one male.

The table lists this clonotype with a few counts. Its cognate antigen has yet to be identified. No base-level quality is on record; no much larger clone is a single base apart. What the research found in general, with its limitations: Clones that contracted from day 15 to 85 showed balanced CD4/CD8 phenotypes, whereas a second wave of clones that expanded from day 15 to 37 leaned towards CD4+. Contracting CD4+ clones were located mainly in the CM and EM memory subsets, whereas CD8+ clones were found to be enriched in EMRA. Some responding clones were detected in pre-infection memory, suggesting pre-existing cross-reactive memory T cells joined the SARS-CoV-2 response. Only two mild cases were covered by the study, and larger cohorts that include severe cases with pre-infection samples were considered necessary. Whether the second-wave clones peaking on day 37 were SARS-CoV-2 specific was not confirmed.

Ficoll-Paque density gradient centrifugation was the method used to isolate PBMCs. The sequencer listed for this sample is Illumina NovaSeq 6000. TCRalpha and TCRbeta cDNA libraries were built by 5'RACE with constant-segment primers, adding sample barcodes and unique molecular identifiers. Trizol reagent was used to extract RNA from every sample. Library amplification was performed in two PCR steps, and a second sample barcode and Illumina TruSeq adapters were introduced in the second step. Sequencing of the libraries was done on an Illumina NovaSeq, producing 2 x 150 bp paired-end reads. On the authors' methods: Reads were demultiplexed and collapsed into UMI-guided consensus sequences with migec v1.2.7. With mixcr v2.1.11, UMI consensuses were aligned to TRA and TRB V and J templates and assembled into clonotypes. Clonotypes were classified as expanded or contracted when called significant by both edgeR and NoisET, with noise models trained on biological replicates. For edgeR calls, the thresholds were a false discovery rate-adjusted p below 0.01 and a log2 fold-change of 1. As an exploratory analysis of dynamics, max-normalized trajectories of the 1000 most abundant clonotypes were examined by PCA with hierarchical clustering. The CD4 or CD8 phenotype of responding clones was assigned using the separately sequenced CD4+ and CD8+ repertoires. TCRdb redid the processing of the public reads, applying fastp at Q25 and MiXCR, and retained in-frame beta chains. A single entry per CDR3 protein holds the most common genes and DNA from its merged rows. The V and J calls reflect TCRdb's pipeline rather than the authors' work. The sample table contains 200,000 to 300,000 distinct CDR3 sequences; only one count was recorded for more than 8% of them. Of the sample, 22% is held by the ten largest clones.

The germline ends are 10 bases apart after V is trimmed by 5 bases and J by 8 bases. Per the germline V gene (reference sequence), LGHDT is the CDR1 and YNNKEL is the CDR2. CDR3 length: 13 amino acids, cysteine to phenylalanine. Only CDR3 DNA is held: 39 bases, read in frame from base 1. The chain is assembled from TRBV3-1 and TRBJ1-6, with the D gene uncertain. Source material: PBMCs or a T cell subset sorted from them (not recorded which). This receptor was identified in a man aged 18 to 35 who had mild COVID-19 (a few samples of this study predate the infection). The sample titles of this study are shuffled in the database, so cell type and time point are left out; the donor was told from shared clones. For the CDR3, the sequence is CASSSQRYSPLHF. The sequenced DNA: TGTGCCAGCAGCTCTCAACGGTATTCACCCCTCCACTTT.